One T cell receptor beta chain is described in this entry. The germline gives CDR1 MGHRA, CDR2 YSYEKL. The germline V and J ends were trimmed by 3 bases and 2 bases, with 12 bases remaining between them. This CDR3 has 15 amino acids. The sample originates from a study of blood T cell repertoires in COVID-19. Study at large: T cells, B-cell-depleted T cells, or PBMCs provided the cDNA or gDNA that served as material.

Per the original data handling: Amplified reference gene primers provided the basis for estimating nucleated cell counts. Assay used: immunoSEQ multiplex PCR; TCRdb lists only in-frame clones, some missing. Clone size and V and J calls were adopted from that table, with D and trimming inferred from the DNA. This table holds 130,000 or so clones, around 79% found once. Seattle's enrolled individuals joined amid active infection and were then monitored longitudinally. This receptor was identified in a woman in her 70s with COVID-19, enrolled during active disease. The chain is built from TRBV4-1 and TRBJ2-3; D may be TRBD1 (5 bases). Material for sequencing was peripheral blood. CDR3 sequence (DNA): TGCGCCAGCAGCCAGGGTGACAGCTTCACAGATACGCAGTATTTT. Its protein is CASSQGDSFTDTQYF.